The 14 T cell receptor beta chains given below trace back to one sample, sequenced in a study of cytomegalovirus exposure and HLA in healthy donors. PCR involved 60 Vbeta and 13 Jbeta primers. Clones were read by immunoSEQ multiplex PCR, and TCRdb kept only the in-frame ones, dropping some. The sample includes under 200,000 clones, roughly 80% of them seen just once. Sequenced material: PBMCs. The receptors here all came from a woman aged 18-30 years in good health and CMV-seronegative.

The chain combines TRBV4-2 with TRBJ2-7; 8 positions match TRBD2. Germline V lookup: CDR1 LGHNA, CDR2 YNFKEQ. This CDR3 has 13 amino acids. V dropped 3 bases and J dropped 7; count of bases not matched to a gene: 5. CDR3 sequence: CASSHPGLGEQYF. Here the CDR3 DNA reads TGTGCCAGCAGCCATCCGGGACTAGGGGAGCAGTACTTC.

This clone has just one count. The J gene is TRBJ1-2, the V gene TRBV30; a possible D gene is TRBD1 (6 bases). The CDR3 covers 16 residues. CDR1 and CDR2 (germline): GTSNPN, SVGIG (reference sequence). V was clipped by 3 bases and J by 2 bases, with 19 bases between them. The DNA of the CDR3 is TGTGCCTGGAGAGGTGACCCAGGGGAGCCCAACTATGGCTACACCTTC. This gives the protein CAWRGDPGEPNYGYTF.

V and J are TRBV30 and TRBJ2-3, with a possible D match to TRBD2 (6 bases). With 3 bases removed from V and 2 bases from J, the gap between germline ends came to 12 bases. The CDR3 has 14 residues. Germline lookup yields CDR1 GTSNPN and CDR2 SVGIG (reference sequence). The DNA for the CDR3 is TGTGCCTGGAGGTTCGGGAGAACCACAGATACGCAGTATTTT. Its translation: CAWRFGRTTDTQYF.

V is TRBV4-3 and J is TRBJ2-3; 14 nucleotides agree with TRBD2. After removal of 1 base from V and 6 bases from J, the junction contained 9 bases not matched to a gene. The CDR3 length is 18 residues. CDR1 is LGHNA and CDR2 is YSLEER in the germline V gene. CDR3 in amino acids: CASSQALTGLAGVDTQYF. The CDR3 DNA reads TGCGCCAGCAGCCAAGCATTAACGGGACTAGCGGGAGTCGATACGCAGTATTTT.

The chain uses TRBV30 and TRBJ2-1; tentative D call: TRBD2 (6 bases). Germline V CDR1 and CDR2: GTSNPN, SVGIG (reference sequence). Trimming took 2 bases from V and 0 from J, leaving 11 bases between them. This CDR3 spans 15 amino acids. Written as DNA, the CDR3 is TGTGCCTGGAGTCGGGACTTAAGCTCCTACAATGAGCAGTTCTTC. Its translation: CAWSRDLSSYNEQFF.

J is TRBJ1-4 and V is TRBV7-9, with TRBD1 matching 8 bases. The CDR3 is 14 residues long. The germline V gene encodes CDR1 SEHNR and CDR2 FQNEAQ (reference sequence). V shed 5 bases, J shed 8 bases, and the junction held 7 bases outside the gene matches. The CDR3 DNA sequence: TGTGCCAGCAGCGTGACAGGGGTCGACGAAAAACTGTTTTTT. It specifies CASSVTGVDEKLFF.

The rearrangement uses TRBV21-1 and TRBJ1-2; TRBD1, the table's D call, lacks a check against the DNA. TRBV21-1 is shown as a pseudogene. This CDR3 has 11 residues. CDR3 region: CASIDRVGYTF. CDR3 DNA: TGTGCCAGCATAGACAGGGTTGGCTACACCTTC.

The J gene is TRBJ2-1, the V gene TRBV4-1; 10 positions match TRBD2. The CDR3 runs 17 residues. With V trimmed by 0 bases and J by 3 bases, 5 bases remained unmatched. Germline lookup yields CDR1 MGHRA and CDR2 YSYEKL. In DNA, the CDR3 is TGCGCCAGCAGCCAAGAGTATGAGCGGGGGGGCTACAATGAGCAGTTCTTC. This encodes CASSQEYERGGYNEQFF.

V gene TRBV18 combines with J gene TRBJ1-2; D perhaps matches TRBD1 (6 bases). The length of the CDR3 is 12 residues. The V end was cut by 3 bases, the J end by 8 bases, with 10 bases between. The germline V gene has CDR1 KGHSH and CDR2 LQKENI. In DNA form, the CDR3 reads TGTGCCAGCTCACCCTCAGGGGTGGGCTACACCTTC. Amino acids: CASSPSGVGYTF.

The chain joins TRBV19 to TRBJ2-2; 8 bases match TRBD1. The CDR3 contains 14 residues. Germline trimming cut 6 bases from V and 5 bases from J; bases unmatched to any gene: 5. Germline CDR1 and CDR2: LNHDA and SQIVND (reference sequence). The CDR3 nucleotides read TGTGCCAGTAGCACAGGGGGTGGTACCGGGGAGCTGTTTTTT. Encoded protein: CASSTGGGTGELFF.

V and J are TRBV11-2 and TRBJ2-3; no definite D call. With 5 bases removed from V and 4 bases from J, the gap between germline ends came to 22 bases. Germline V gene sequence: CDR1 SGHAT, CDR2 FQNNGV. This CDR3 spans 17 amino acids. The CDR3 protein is CASSPRARLLVSDTQYF. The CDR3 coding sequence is TGTGCCAGCAGCCCCCGCGCTAGACTCTTAGTATCAGATACGCAGTATTTT. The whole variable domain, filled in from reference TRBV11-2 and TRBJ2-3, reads EAGVAQSPRYKIIEKRQSVAFWCNPISGHATLYWYQQILGQGPKLLIQFQNNGVVDDSQLPKDRFSAERLKGVDSTLKIQPAKLEDSAVYLCASSPRARLLVSDTQYFGPGTRLTVL.

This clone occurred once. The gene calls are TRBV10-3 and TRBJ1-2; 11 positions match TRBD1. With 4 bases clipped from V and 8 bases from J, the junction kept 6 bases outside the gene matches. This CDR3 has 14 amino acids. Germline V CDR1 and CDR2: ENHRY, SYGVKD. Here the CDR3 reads CAISGGQGAFGYTF. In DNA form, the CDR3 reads TGTGCCATCAGTGGAGGACAGGGGGCCTTCGGCTACACCTTC.

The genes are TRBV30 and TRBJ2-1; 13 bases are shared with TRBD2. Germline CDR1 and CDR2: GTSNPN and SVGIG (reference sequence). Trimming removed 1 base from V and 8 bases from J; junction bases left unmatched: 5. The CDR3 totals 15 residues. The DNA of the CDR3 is TGTGCCTGGAGTGACGGGACTAGCGGGACAGATGAGCAGTTCTTC. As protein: CAWSDGTSGTDEQFF.

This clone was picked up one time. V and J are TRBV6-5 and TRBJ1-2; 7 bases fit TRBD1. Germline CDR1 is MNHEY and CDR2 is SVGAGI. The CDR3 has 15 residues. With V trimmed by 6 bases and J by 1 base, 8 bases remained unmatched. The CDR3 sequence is CASSPTGMNNYGYTF. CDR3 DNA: TGTGCCAGCAGCCCGACAGGGATGAATAACTATGGCTACACCTTC.